The source of this T cell receptor beta chain is a study of CD8+CD57+ T cells in acquired aplastic anemia. Whole-study results and caveats: A significant difference in CD8+ Simpson's diversity between patients and controls was not found.

Concerning this clonotype itself: Its antigen is not identified.

The junction had 16 bases not matched to a gene; V was cut back by 6 bases and J by 0 bases. The CDR3 length is 19 residues. Per the germline V gene, CDR1 is SNHLY and CDR2 is FYNNEI. An expansion of CD8+CD57+ cells by flow cytometry had been shown in patients chosen for sequencing. Severe acquired aplastic anemia affected all patients. Untreated patients provided the blood samples, with no therapy given before sampling. Genomic DNA templated the TCR beta VDJ and CDR3 profiling. TCRdb re-derived calls from the reads in MiXCR, one entry per CDR3 protein. Of under 250,000 distinct CDR3 sequences in the sample, around 45% were seen once.

Sequences were obtained from sorted CD4+, CD8+, or CD8+CD57+ T cells (not recorded which) from PBMCs. The receptor's source is a human donor with aplastic anemia. The chain uses TRBV2 and TRBJ1-5; 8 bases fit TRBD1. The CDR3 DNA sequence: TGTGCCAGCAGCGAGGGTGCATGGACAGGGAGATATAGCAATCAGCCCCAGCATTTT. Protein sequence: CASSEGAWTGRYSNQPQHF.